These 20 T cell receptor beta chains originate from one sample sequenced in a study of blood T cells in healthy people across ages. Combining a sample-barcoded 5' primer with a J-beta primer mix, a second PCR ran for roughly 6 to 12 cycles. Using its own MiXCR run on the 5' RACE reads, TCRdb lists one record per CDR3 protein. The profile shows 1.5 million to 2 million distinct CDR3 sequences, roughly 50% of them singletons. The sample taken for sequencing was blood. Receptors originate from a woman aged 40 to 50 in good health.

The rearrangement uses TRBV20-1 and TRBJ2-7, with D perhaps TRBD1 or TRBD2 (5 bases each). The germline gives CDR1 DFQATT, CDR2 SNEGSKA (reference sequence). The CDR3 contains 14 residues. V shed 3 bases and J shed 0 bases, with 12 bases lying between them. CDR3 DNA: TGCAGTGCTAGTTCGGGACGCAGCTCCTACGAGCAGTACTTC. It specifies CSASSGRSSYEQYF.

This sequence joins TRBV28 and TRBJ2-1; D perhaps matches TRBD1 (5 bases). V gave up 8 bases and J gave up 4 bases, with 9 bases separating them. CDR1 and CDR2 (germline): MDHEN, SYDVKM. The CDR3 extends over 12 amino acids. The CDR3 coding sequence is TGTGCCAGCCCGACAGATTACAATGAGCAGTTCTTC. Encoded protein: CASPTDYNEQFF.

This clonotype appeared a few times. The chain has TRBV7-2 and TRBJ2-3, with D perhaps matching TRBD1 (5 bases). The CDR3 sequence is 12 residues long. Trimming took off 5 bases at V and 8 bases at J, with 11 bases between the two ends. CDR1 is SGHTA, CDR2 FQGNSA, per germline. The CDR3 is CASSTYQGTQYF. CDR3 sequence (DNA): TGTGCCAGCAGCACGTATCAGGGTACGCAGTATTTT. Full variable domain (remainder filled in from reference TRBV7-2 and TRBJ2-3): GAGVSQSPSNKVTEKGKDVELRCDPISGHTALYWYRQSLGQGLEFLIYFQGNSAPDKSGLPSDRFSAERTGGSVSTLTIQRTQQEDSAVYLCASSTYQGTQYFGPGTRLTVL.

V gene TRBV15 combines with J gene TRBJ2-5; D is unclear. The CDR3 totals 14 residues. Deletions cut 8 bases from V and 1 base from J, with 14 bases between. Germline lookup yields CDR1 LNHNV and CDR2 YYDKDF (reference sequence). CDR3 bases: TGTGCCACCTGCCAGTTGGGTTCCCAAGAGACCCAGTACTTC. Its translation is CATCQLGSQETQYF.

The chain carries TRBV29-1 and TRBJ1-2; 9 nucleotides match TRBD1. The junction had 7 bases not matched to a gene; V was cut back by 6 bases and J by 5 bases. Germline V CDR1 and CDR2: SQVTM, ANQGSEA. CDR3 length: 13 residues. The CDR3 loop reads CSVQGATGYGYTF. The DNA of the CDR3 is TGCAGCGTACAGGGGGCAACGGGATATGGCTACACCTTC.

The chain carries TRBV7-2 and TRBJ2-3; D gene uncertain. This CDR3 has 13 residues. Trimming pared 4 bases from V and 4 bases from J, leaving 9 bases between. The germline V gene has CDR1 SGHTA and CDR2 FQGNSA. The CDR3 region is CASSYYTADTQYF. DNA for the CDR3: TGTGCCAGCAGCTACTACACGGCAGATACGCAGTATTTT.

The chain links TRBV11-2 to TRBJ1-6; D possibly corresponds to TRBD1 (5 bases). The V end lost 3 bases, the J end lost 0 bases, and 12 bases lay between the germline ends. In germline, CDR1 is SGHAT, CDR2 FQNNGV. The CDR3 contains 17 residues. The CDR3 spells CASSLQRGSSYNSPLHF. CDR3 coding DNA: TGTGCCAGCAGCTTGCAGAGGGGCAGCTCCTATAATTCACCCCTCCACTTT.

The J gene is TRBJ1-5, the V gene TRBV7-2, with D possibly TRBD1 on 6 matching bases. In germline, CDR1 is SGHTA, CDR2 FQGNSA. V shed 2 bases and J shed 1 base, with 15 bases lying between them. The CDR3 length is 17 residues. CDR3 nucleotide sequence: TGTGCCAGCAGCTTATGGGGGGGGGCGAGAAGCAATCAGCCCCAGCATTTT. It encodes CASSLWGGARSNQPQHF. The full variable domain, its missing parts supplied by reference TRBV7-2 and TRBJ1-5, is GAGVSQSPSNKVTEKGKDVELRCDPISGHTALYWYRQSLGQGLEFLIYFQGNSAPDKSGLPSDRFSAERTGGSVSTLTIQRTQQEDSAVYLCASSLWGGARSNQPQHFGDGTRLSIL.

This clonotype was detected only a few times. This chain links TRBV7-2 with TRBJ1-2, with a possible D match to TRBD1 (6 bases). CDR1 is SGHTA, CDR2 FQGNSA, per germline. V was pared by 2 bases and J by 0 bases, with 16 bases between. The CDR3 spans 17 residues. CDR3 DNA: TGTGCCAGCAGCTTAAGGGGGGATAGGCCCGCTAACTATGGCTACACCTTC. It codes for CASSLRGDRPANYGYTF.

The chain joins TRBV7-2 to TRBJ2-1, with a possible D match to TRBD1 (7 bases). Germline assignment: CDR1 SGHTA and CDR2 FQGNSA. V lost 5 bases to trimming and J lost 7 bases, with 15 bases between them. The CDR3 extends over 14 amino acids. The CDR3 bases are TGTGCCAGCAGCGGGGGGCCAGGGGGGAATGAGCAGTTCTTC. Protein sequence: CASSGGPGGNEQFF.

The chain is built from TRBV29-1 and TRBJ2-1; D unresolved. The ends were cut back, 1 base at V and 5 bases at J, with 6 bases in the middle. Germline V CDR1 and CDR2: SQVTM, ANQGSEA. This CDR3 region has 12 residues. Written as DNA, the CDR3 is TGCAGCGTTGAAGGACGGCACAATGAGCAGTTCTTC. Protein product: CSVEGRHNEQFF.

This clonotype was found a few times. The chain carries TRBV7-6 and TRBJ2-1; 7 nucleotides line up with TRBD2. The CDR3 totals 14 residues. CDR1 is SGHVS, CDR2 FNYEAQ, per germline. J lost 8 bases, V lost 5 bases, and 9 bases had no gene match. CDR3 sequence (DNA): TGTGCCAGCAGCCGAGGACTAGTCAGCTATGAGCAGTTCTTC. This sequence encodes CASSRGLVSYEQFF.

The chain links TRBV18 to TRBJ1-1, with TRBD1 matching over 7 bases. With 4 bases clipped from V and 0 bases from J, the junction kept 8 bases outside the gene matches. Germline CDR1 KGHSH, CDR2 LQKENI. The CDR3 sequence is 16 residues long. In DNA form, the CDR3 reads TGTGCCAGCTCACTTAACAGGGGCGGTATGAACACTGAAGCTTTCTTT. It codes for CASSLNRGGMNTEAFF.

The J gene is TRBJ2-1, the V gene TRBV9; perhaps TRBD2 as D (5 bases). The germline CDR1 and CDR2 sequences are SGDLS and YYNGEE. V lost 4 bases, J lost 0 bases, and 11 bases lay in between. The length of the CDR3 is 15 residues. The CDR3, as DNA: TGTGCCAGCAGCACCTCCCGGGGCTCCTACAATGAGCAGTTCTTC. Amino acids: CASSTSRGSYNEQFF.

The chain uses TRBV6-2 or TRBV6-3 and TRBJ2-4; D perhaps matches TRBD1 (6 bases). Trimming pared 2 bases from V and 8 bases from J, leaving 16 bases between. CDR1 MNHEY and CDR2 SVGEGT come from the germline V gene. This CDR3 is built from 15 residues. CDR3 bases: TGTGCCAGCAGTTACGACGACAGGCTTGGCCACATTCAGTACTTC. Translated: CASSYDDRLGHIQYF.

This chain connects TRBV12-3 or TRBV12-4 to TRBJ2-7, with D tentatively TRBD2 (6 bases). The CDR3 is made up of 13 amino acids. V shed 5 bases and J shed 6 bases, with 14 bases lying between them. The CDR3 spells CASSAVADCEQYF. The CDR3 DNA follows: TGTGCCAGCAGTGCCGTAGCGGACTGCGAGCAGTACTTC.

The V and J genes are TRBV7-9 and TRBJ2-7, with unresolved D. Germline V gene data show CDR1 as SEHNR and CDR2 as FQNEAQ (reference sequence). The CDR3 totals 13 residues. The ends were cut back, 1 base at V and 6 bases at J, with 10 bases in the middle. For the CDR3, the DNA is TGTGCCAGCAGCTTAGTTTCCATTGCCGAGCAGTACTTC. Protein product: CASSLVSIAEQYF.

The rearrangement links TRBV9 to TRBJ2-7; 8 bases are a match to TRBD2. This CDR3 is built from 14 residues. CDR1 is SGDLS, CDR2 YYNGEE, per germline. The J segment lost 7 bases and the V segment lost 1 base, leaving 7 bases of the junction unmatched. The CDR3 DNA sequence: TGTGCCAGCAGCGTAAGCGGGGGAGTCAATGAGCAGTACTTC. The encoded protein is CASSVSGGVNEQYF.

The V call is TRBV2, the J call TRBJ2-1; TRBD1 agrees at 7 bases. This CDR3 comprises 15 residues. CDR1 SNHLY and CDR2 FYNNEI come from the germline V gene. V dropped 3 bases and J dropped 3; count of bases not matched to a gene: 5. CDR3 protein: CASSDEDRIYNEQFF. Written as DNA, the CDR3 is TGTGCCAGCAGTGATGAGGACAGGATCTACAATGAGCAGTTCTTC.

This chain joins TRBV20-1 and TRBJ1-2; weak D call: TRBD1 (6 bases). V lost 2 bases and J 8 bases, leaving 12 bases between the germline ends. CDR3 size: 12 residues. The V gene's germline CDR1 is DFQATT and CDR2 SNEGSKA (reference sequence). The CDR3, as DNA: TGCAGTGCTAGAACAGGGCAGGGGGGCTACACCTTC. This gives the protein CSARTGQGGYTF.